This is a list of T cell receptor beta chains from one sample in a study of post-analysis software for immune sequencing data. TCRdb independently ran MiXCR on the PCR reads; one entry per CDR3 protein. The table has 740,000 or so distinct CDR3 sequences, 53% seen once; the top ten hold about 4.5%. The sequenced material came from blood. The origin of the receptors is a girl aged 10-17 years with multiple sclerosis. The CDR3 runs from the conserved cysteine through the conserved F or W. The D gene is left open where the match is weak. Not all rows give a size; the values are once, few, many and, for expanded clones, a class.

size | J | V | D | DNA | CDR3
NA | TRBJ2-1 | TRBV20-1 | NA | TGCAGTGCTAGGTTCTCGGTCTTAGCTAGCAATGAGCAGTTCTTC | CSARFSVLASNEQFF
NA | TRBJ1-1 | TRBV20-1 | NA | TGCAGTGCTAGTATTAACAGTAACACTGAAGCTTTCTTT | CSASINSNTEAFF
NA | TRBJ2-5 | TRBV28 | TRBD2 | TGTGCCAGCAGTTTTTACCTAGCGGGGGGGCAAGAGACCCAGTACTTC | CASSFYLAGGQETQYF
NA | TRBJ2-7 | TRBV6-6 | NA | TGTGCCAGCAGCTACGGGGGGCAACTCTACGAGCAGTACTTC | CASSYGGQLYEQYF
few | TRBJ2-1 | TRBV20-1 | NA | TGCAGTCTAGACAGTATGTCCTACAATGAGCAGTTCTTC | CSLDSMSYNEQFF
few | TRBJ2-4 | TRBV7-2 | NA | TGTGCCAGCGGCCCAAACAAAAACATTCAGTACTTC | CASGPNKNIQYF
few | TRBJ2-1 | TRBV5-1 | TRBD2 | TGCGCCAGCAGCTCCACCGGGACTAGCGGGTTCTCCTACAATGAGCAGTTCTTC | CASSSTGTSGFSYNEQFF
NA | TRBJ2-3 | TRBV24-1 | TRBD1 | TGTGCCACCAGTGATCCCACACGGACAGGAGCTGGAGTGAATACGCAGTATTTT | CATSDPTRTGAGVNTQYF
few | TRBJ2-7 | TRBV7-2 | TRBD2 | TGTGCCAGCAGCTTAGCGAGGGGAGCGGGGTTGTACGAGCAGTACTTC | CASSLARGAGLYEQYF
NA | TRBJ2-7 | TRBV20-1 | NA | TGCAGTGCTTTGTCACAGGGAAAGGGCTACGAGCAGTACTTC | CSALSQGKGYEQYF
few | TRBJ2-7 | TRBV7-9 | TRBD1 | TGTGCCAGCAGGCAAGAGGGACAGGGGGTCTACGAGCAGTACTTC | CASRQEGQGVYEQYF